Each of the 6 T cell receptor beta chains below was sequenced from the same sample in a study of blood T cell repertoires in COVID-19. Repertoires were generated with immunoSEQ multiplex PCR, while TCRdb's copy carries only in-frame clones and drops some. The sample has 300,000 to 450,000 clones; more than 80% are singletons. The sequencing sample was made of PBMCs or T cells enriched from blood (not recorded which). The receptors come from a man between 18 and 35 years old who had recovered from COVID-19.

The chain uses TRBV10-2 and TRBJ1-1, with TRBD1 as a possible D gene (5 bases). V lost 7 bases and J 4 bases, leaving 10 bases between the germline ends. The CDR3 consists of 12 residues. Germline values: CDR1 WSHSY, CDR2 SAAADI. The CDR3 bases are TGCGCCAGCAATTTTGGGGCCACTGAAGCTTTCTTT. Protein sequence: CASNFGATEAFF.

CDR3 nucleotides: TGTGCCAGCAGCCCGGGACTTCTACAAGAGACCCAGTACTTC. Encoded protein: CASSPGLLQETQYF. The chain combines TRBV7-2 with TRBJ2-5, with D possibly matching TRBD2 (6 bases). This CDR3 region has 14 residues. Trimming removed 5 bases from V and 2 bases from J, with 12 bases in between. Germline lookup yields CDR1 SGHTA and CDR2 FQGNSA. Full variable domain (rest looked up from reference TRBV7-2 and TRBJ2-5): GAGVSQSPSNKVTEKGKDVELRCDPISGHTALYWYRQSLGQGLEFLIYFQGNSAPDKSGLPSDRFSAERTGGSVSTLTIQRTQQEDSAVYLCASSPGLLQETQYFGPGTRLLVL.

This clone has a single count. The chain employs TRBV4-1 and TRBJ2-7, with TRBD1 identical over 9 bases. The CDR3 contains 15 residues. The junction had 6 bases not matched to a gene; V was cut back by 3 bases and J by 3 bases. CDR1 and CDR2 (germline): MGHRA, YSYEKL. The DNA of the CDR3 is TGCGCCAGCAGCCAGAGGACAGGGGATGGCTACGAGCAGTACTTC. Its translation is CASSQRTGDGYEQYF.

The chain employs TRBV3-1 (or the pseudogene TRBV3-2) and TRBJ1-2; D is ambiguous. V gave up 4 bases and J gave up 8 bases, with 14 bases separating them. This CDR3 comprises 13 residues. Germline V CDR1 and CDR2: LGHDT, YNNKEL (reference sequence). In nucleotides, the CDR3 is TGTGCCAGCAGCCTAAGAAGCTTGGAGGGCTACACCTTC. It is translated as CASSLRSLEGYTF.

This sequence joins TRBV6-5 and TRBJ1-1; D uncertain. The CDR3 consists of 14 residues. Germline V gene lookup returns CDR1 MNHEY and CDR2 SVGAGI. Trimming cost V 5 bases and J 0 bases, with 10 bases left between them. The CDR3 loop is CASSTTPMNTEAFF. The CDR3 coding sequence is TGTGCCAGCAGTACGACACCTATGAACACTGAAGCTTTCTTT.

The chain uses TRBV7-2 and TRBJ2-1, with 10 bases aligning to TRBD2. This CDR3 has 16 amino acids. The V gene's germline CDR1 is SGHTA and CDR2 FQGNSA. Germline trimming cut 1 base from V and 2 bases from J; bases unmatched to any gene: 2. Here the CDR3 DNA reads TGTGCCAGCAGCTTAGAGAGCGGGAGGGCCTACAATGAGCAGTTCTTC. Translation: CASSLESGRAYNEQFF.